This T cell receptor beta chain was sequenced during a study of cytomegalovirus exposure and HLA in healthy donors. The primer mix had 60 Vbeta and 13 Jbeta primers. TCRdb keeps only in-frame clones here, not all; method: immunoSEQ multiplex PCR. The repertoire includes approximately 100,000 clones, approximately 80% of them detected once, and 1.5% to 2% sits in the top ten. Germline V gene data show CDR1 as SGDLS and CDR2 as YYNGEE. The trim removed 0 bases at V and 6 bases at J, leaving 9 bases unmatched. The CDR3 is 18 residues long. The source material was PBMCs. The sequence derives from a middle-aged woman in good health and CMV-seronegative. This sequence joins TRBV9 and TRBJ2-3, with 14 bases aligning to TRBD2. The CDR3, as DNA: TGTGCCAGCAGCGTAGGGGGACTAGCGGGAGCACTGGCGGATACGCAGTATTTT. Its translation is CASSVGGLAGALADTQYF.